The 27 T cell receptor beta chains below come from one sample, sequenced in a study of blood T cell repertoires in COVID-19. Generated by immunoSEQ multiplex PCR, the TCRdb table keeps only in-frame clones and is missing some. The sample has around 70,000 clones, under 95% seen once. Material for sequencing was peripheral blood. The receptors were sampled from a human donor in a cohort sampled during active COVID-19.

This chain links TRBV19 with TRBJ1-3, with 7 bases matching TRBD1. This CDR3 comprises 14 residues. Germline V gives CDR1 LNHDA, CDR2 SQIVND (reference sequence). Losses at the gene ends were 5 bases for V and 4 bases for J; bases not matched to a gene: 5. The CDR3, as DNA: TGTGCCAGTAGTGTGACAGGGATCGGAAACACCATATATTTT. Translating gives CASSVTGIGNTIYF.

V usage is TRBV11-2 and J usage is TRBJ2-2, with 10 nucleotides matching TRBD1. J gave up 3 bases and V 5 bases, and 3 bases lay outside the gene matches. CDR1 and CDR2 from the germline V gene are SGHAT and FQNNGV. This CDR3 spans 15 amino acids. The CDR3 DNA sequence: TGTGCCAGCAGCCTCGGGACAGGGGACACCGGGGAGCTGTTTTTT. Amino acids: CASSLGTGDTGELFF.

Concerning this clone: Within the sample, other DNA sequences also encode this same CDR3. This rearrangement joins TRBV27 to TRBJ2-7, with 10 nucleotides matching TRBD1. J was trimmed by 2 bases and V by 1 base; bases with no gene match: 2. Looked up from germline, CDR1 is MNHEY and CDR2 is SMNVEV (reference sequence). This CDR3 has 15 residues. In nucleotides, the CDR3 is TGTGCCAGCAGTTTATACGGGACAGGGGCCTACGAGCAGTACTTC. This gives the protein CASSLYGTGAYEQYF.

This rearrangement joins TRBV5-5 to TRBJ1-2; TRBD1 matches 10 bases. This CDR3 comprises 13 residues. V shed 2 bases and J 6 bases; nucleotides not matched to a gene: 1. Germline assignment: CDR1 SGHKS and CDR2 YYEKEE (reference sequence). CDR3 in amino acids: CASSFGQGDGYTF. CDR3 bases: TGTGCCAGCAGCTTTGGACAGGGGGATGGCTACACCTTC.

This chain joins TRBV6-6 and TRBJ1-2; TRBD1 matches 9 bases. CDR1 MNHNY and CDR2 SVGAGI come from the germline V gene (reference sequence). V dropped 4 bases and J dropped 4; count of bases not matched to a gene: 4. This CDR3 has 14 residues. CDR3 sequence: CASSSGTGSYGYTF. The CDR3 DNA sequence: TGTGCCAGCAGTTCCGGGACAGGGAGCTATGGCTACACCTTC.

CDR3 region: CATKGQAYNSPLHF. CDR3 sequence (DNA): TGTGCCACAAAAGGACAGGCTTATAATTCACCCCTCCACTTT. The chain uses TRBV6-5 and TRBJ1-6; 7 bases line up with TRBD1. The ends lost 10 bases at V and 4 bases at J; junction bases unmatched: 7. The CDR3 totals 14 residues. CDR1 MNHEY and CDR2 SVGAGI come from the germline V gene.

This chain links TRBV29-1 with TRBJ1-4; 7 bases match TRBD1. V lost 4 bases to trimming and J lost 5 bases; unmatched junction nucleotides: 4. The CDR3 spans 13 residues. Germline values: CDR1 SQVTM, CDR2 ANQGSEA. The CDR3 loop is CSVGQGPNEKLFF. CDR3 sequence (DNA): TGCAGCGTTGGACAGGGACCAAATGAAAAACTGTTTTTT.

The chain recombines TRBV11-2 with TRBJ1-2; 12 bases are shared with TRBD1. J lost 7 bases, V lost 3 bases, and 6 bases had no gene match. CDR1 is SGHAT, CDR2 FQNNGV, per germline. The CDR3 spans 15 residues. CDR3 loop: CASSFVGTGGSGYTF. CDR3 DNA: TGTGCCAGCAGCTTTGTTGGGACAGGGGGCAGTGGCTACACCTTC. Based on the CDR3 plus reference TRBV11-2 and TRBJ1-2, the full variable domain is EAGVAQSPRYKIIEKRQSVAFWCNPISGHATLYWYQQILGQGPKLLIQFQNNGVVDDSQLPKDRFSAERLKGVDSTLKIQPAKLEDSAVYLCASSFVGTGGSGYTFGSGTRLTVV.

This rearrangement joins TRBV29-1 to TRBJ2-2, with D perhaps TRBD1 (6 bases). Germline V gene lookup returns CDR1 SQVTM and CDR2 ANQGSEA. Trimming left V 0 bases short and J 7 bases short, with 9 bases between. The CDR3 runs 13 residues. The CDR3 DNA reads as TGCAGCGTTGAAGAGCAGGGGATCGGGGAGCTGTTTTTT. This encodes CSVEEQGIGELFF.

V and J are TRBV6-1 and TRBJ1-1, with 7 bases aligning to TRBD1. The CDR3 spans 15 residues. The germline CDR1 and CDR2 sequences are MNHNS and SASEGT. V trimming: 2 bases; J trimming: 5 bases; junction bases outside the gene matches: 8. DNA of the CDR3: TGTGCCAGCAGTGAAATTTGGCCACAGGGGACTGAAGCTTTCTTT. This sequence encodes CASSEIWPQGTEAFF.

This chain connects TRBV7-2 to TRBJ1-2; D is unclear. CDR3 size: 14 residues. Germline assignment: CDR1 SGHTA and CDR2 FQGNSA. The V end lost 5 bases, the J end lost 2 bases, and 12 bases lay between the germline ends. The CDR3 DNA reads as TGTGCCAGCAGCCCCTCGGGTAGCAACTATGGCTACACCTTC. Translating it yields CASSPSGSNYGYTF.

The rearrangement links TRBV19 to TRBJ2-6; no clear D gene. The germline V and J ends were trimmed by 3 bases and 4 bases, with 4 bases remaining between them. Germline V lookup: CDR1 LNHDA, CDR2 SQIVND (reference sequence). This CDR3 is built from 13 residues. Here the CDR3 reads CASSISGANVLTF. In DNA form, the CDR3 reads TGTGCCAGTAGTATCTCGGGGGCCAACGTCCTGACTTTC.

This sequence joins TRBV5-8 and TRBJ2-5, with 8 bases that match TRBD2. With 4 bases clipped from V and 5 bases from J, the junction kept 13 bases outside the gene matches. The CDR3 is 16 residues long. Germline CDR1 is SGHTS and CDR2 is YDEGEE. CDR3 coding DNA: TGTGCCAGCAGCCCTCAAACGGGGGGGCTTTGGGAGACCCAGTACTTC. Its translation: CASSPQTGGLWETQYF. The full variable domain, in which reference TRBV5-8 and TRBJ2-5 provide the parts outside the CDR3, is EAGVTQSPTHLIKTRGQQATLRCSPISGHTSVYWYQQALGLGLQFLLWYDEGEERNRGNFPPRFSGRQFPNYSSELNVNALELEDSALYLCASSPQTGGLWETQYFGPGTRLLVL.

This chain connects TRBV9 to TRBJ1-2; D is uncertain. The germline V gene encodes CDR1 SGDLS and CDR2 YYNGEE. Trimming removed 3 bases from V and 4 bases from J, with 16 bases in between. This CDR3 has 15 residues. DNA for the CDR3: TGTGCCAGCAGCGGTCGGGCGGGATTAGGCTATGGCTACACCTTC. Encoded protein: CASSGRAGLGYGYTF. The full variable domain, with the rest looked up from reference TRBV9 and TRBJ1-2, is DSGVTQTPKHLITATGQRVTLRCSPRSGDLSVYWYQQSLDQGLQFLIQYYNGEERAKGNILERFSAQQFPDLHSELNLSSLELGDSALYFCASSGRAGLGYGYTFGSGTRLTVV.

Written as DNA, the CDR3 is TGTGCCAGCAGCTTGACAGGGACTAATGAAAAACTGTTTTTT. Translation: CASSLTGTNEKLFF. The chain is built from TRBV5-6 and TRBJ1-4; weak D call: TRBD1 (6 bases). CDR1 and CDR2 (germline): SGHDT, YYEEEE. V was trimmed by 1 base and J by 2 bases, leaving 6 bases between them. There are 14 residues in the CDR3.

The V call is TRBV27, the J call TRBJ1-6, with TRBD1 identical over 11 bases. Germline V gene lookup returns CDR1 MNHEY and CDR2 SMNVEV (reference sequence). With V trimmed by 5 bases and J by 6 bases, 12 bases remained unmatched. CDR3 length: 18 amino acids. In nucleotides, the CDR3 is TGTGCCAGCAGTCAATACCGGGACAGGGGGATGGGTAATTCACCCCTCCACTTT. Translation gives CASSQYRDRGMGNSPLHF.

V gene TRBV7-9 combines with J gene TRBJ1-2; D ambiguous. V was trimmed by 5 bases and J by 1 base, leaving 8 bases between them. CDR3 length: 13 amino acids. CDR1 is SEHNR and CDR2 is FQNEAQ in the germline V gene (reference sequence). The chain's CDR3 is CASSPAGNYGYTF. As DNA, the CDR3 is TGTGCCAGCAGCCCCGCCGGTAACTATGGCTACACCTTC.

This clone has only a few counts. The CDR3 is CASSQDRGYGYTF. The CDR3 DNA follows: TGTGCCAGCAGCCAGGACAGGGGCTATGGCTACACCTTC. V gene TRBV6-2 or TRBV6-3 combines with J gene TRBJ1-2; TRBD1 agrees at 9 bases. The CDR3 length is 13 residues. With V trimmed by 6 bases and J by 4 bases, 3 bases remained unmatched. Looked up from germline, CDR1 is MNHEY and CDR2 is SVGEGT.

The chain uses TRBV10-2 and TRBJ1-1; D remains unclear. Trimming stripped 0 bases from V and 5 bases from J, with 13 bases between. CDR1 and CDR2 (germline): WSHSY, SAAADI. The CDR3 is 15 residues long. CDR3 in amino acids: CASSESYGLDTEAFF. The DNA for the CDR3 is TGCGCCAGCAGTGAGTCTTACGGTCTAGATACTGAAGCTTTCTTT.

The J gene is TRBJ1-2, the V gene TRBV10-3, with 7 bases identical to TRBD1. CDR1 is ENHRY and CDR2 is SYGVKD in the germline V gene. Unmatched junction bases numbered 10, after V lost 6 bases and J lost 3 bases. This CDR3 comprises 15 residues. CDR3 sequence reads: CAISVTGNVDYGYTF. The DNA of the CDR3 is TGTGCCATCAGCGTGACAGGGAACGTGGACTATGGCTACACCTTC.

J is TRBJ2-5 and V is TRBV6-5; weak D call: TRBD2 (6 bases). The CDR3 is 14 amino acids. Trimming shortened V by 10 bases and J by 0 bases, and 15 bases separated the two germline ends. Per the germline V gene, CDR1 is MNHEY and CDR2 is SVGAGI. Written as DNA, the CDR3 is TGTGCCACCAGACTAGAACCCCACCAAGAGACCCAGTACTTC. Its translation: CATRLEPHQETQYF.

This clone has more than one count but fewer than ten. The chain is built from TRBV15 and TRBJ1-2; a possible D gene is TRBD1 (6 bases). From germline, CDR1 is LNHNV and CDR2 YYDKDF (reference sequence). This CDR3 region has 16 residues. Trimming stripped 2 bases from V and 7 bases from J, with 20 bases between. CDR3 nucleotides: TGTGCCACCAGCAGAAGGGACACTCTGAGACGGGGTGGCTACACCTTC. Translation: CATSRRDTLRRGGYTF.

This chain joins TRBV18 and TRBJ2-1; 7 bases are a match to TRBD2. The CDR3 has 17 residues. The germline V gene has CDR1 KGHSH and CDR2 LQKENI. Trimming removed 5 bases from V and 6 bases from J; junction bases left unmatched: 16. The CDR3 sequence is CASSFGLVGHSGNEQFF. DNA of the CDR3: TGTGCCAGCTCATTCGGACTAGTAGGCCACTCGGGCAATGAGCAGTTCTTC.

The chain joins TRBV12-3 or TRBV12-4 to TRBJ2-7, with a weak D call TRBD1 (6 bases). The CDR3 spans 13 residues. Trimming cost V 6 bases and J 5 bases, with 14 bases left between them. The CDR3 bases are TGTGCCAGCAGAGCCTTCCAGGGGCACGAGCAGTACTTC. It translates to CASRAFQGHEQYF.

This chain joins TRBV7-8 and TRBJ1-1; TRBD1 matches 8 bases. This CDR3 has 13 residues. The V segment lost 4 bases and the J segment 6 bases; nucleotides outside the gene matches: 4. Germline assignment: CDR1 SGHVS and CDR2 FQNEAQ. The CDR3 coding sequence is TGTGCCAGCAGCTCAGGGGGCGCGTCTGAAGCTTTCTTT. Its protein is CASSSGGASEAFF.

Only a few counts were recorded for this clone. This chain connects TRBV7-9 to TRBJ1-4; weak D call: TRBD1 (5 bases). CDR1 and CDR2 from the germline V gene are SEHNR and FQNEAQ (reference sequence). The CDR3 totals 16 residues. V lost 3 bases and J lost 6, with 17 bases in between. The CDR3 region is CASSFKGGVLDEKLFF. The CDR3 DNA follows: TGTGCCAGCAGCTTTAAAGGAGGGGTTCTTGATGAAAAACTGTTTTTT.

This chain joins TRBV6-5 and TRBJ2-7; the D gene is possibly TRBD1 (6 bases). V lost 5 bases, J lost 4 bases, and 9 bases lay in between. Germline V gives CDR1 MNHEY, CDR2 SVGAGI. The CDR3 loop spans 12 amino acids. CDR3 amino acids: CASSTGSYEQYF. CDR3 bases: TGTGCCAGCAGTACAGGGTCATACGAGCAGTACTTC.